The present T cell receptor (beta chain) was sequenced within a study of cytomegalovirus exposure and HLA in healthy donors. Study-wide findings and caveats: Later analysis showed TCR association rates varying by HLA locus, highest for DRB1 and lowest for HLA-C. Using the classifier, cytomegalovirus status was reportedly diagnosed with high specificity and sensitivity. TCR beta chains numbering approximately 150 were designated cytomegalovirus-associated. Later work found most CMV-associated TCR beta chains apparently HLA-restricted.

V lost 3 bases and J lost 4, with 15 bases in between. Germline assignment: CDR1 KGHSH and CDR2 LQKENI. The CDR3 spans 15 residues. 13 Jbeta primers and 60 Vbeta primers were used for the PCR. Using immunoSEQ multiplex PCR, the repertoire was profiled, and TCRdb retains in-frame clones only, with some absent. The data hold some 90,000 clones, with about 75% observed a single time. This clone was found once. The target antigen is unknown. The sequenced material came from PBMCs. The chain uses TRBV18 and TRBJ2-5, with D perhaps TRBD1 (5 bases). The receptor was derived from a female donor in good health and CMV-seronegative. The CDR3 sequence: CASSPFQGRGETQYF. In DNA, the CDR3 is TGTGCCAGCTCACCCTTCCAGGGTAGGGGAGAGACCCAGTACTTC.